This T cell receptor (beta chain) was sequenced for a study of blood T cell repertoires in COVID-19. On the study more broadly: Specimens from acute and convalescent COVID-19 originated in the United States, Italy and Spain. PBMCs, B-cell-depleted T cells, or T cells were the source of the cDNA or gDNA that made up the material.

In the authors' workflow: Reference gene primer amplification gave estimated nucleated cell counts. Clones were sequenced by immunoSEQ multiplex PCR, and TCRdb holds only the in-frame ones, with some missing. V and J calls and clone size are those listed in that table; D and trimming were worked out from the DNA. The sample lists 150,000 to 200,000 clones, approximately 90% seen once, with 0.5% to 0.55% in the top ten. This sequence originates from a man aged 45-65 years with acute or convalescent COVID-19. Sequencing was done on a sample of peripheral blood.

DNA for the CDR3: TGTGCCAGCTCACCGGGGACAGGGGGGATTTCACCCCTCCACTTT. Protein sequence: CASSPGTGGISPLHF. The chain employs TRBV18 and TRBJ1-6; 11 bases agree with TRBD1. This CDR3 is 15 amino acids long. The trim removed 3 bases at V and 9 bases at J, leaving 4 bases unmatched. CDR1 is KGHSH and CDR2 is LQKENI in the germline V gene.